Listed below are T cell receptor beta chains from one sample, sequenced in a study of T cell repertoires in cytomegalovirus infection. TCRdb processed the reads anew with MiXCR; each CDR3 protein has one entry. Here the sample spans roughly 500,000 distinct CDR3 sequences, about 33% being singletons. No antigen is known for these receptors. Material: cultured PBMCs, obtained from culture after CMV antigen stimulation. The receptors derive from a human donor in good health (CMV status not recorded). Some clones in this sample may be carry-over from other donors' samples. CDR3s include the opening cysteine and the closing phenylalanine or tryptophan. D genes are given only for firm matches. Clone size appears in some rows only: once, few, many, or a class for an expanded clone.

d_call	v_call	j_call	clone_size	cdr3_aa	cdr3_nt
NA	TRBV28	TRBJ2-1	NA	CASSDRARYSYNEQFF	TGTGCCAGCAGTGATCGGGCCAGGTACTCCTACAATGAGCAGTTCTTC
NA	TRBV7-2	TRBJ2-3	NA	CASSPRALADTQYF	TGTGCCAGCAGCCCCCGTGCACTCGCAGATACGCAGTATTTT
TRBD1	TRBV6-1	TRBJ2-5	NA	CASSSDRGETQYF	TGTGCCAGCAGTTCTGACAGGGGGGAGACCCAGTACTTC
NA	TRBV10-3	TRBJ2-7	many	CAISEGGGPSSYEQYF	TGTGCCATCAGTGAGGGAGGCGGGCCGAGCTCCTACGAGCAGTACTTC
NA	TRBV20-1	TRBJ2-1	NA	CSARGTASSVGEQFF	TGCAGTGCTAGAGGAACAGCATCCTCGGTGGGTGAGCAGTTCTTC
NA	TRBV19	TRBJ2-4	few	CASSIIEENIQYF	TGTGCCAGTAGTATAATCGAGGAGAACATTCAGTACTTC
NA	TRBV11-2	TRBJ1-1	few	CASSLQGFGTEAFF	TGTGCCAGCAGCCTACAGGGCTTTGGCACTGAAGCTTTCTTT
NA	TRBV12-3/TRBV12-4	TRBJ2-1	few	CASSLSGVRQFF	TGTGCCAGCAGTTTAAGCGGTGTTAGGCAGTTCTTC
TRBD2	TRBV20-1	TRBJ2-1	NA	CSASYGDYFASNEQFF	TGCAGTGCTAGCTACGGGGACTACTTCGCCTCCAATGAGCAGTTCTTC
NA	TRBV20-1	TRBJ1-2	NA	CSARDPGLPSGYTF	TGCAGTGCTAGAGATCCGGGCCTTCCGAGTGGCTACACCTTC
TRBD1	TRBV29-1	TRBJ2-5	NA	CSVVRTGATETQYF	TGCAGCGTTGTTCGGACAGGGGCCACGGAGACCCAGTACTTC
NA	TRBV20-1	TRBJ2-1	NA	CSASRNNYNEQFF	TGCAGTGCTTCTCGGAACAATTACAATGAGCAGTTCTTC
TRBD1	TRBV7-2	TRBJ1-2	many	CASSPPGTGTSYTF	TGTGCCAGCAGCCCACCCGGGACAGGGACTAGCTACACCTTC